This is a list of T cell receptor beta chains from one sample in a study of response to subunit inactivated influenza vaccine. One entry per CDR3 protein results from TCRdb running MiXCR on the RT-PCR reads. The sample contains 550,000 to 600,000 distinct CDR3 sequences, roughly 10% of which appear only once. Sequencing used PBMCs from blood, obtained on the day of vaccination. These receptors were taken from a man aged 50 to 60 who received an inactivated influenza vaccine. Each CDR3 is given with its conserved first and last residue. A D gene is named only where the DNA matches it firmly. Expanded clones get a size class; other rows say once, few or many, or leave the size out.

>few|.|TRBV7-9|16|TRBJ2-3
TGTGCCAGCAGCTTAGCGCTGGGGCAGGACACAGATACGCAGTATTTT
CASSLALGQDTDTQYF
>.|.|TRBV28|12|TRBJ2-7
TGTGCCAGCAGTTTGGGGGCCCACGAGCAGTACTTC
CASSLGAHEQYF
>few|.|TRBV28|15|TRBJ2-7
TGTGCCAGCAGTTTTCGGGTCAGGCAGTACTACGAGCAGTACTTC
CASSFRVRQYYEQYF
>.|.|TRBV20-1|16|TRBJ2-1
TGCAGTGCCCAAGACTACGGACTAGGGACATGGGGTGAGCAGTTCTTC
CSAQDYGLGTWGEQFF
>few|.|TRBV20-1|10|TRBJ2-5
TGCAGTGCCAAACGGGAGACCCAGTACTTC
CSAKRETQYF
>few|TRBD1|TRBV12-3/TRBV12-4|16|TRBJ1-4
TGTGCCAGCAGTTTAACCCCGGACAGGAGAAATGAAAAACTGTTTTTT
CASSLTPDRRNEKLFF
>few|.|TRBV6-7|15|TRBJ2-7
TGTGCCAGCAGTTACTCCGGACAGAGCTTCTACGAGCAGTACTTC
CASSYSGQSFYEQYF
>many|TRBD1|TRBV13|15|TRBJ1-1
TGTGCCAGCAGCCCACACCGGGACAGGGTGACTGAAGCTTTCTTT
CASSPHRDRVTEAFF
>many|.|TRBV5-1|13|TRBJ2-7
TGCGCCAGCAGCCCGTTTACAGGCGGCGAGCAGTACTTC
CASSPFTGGEQYF
>.|.|TRBV6-6|11|TRBJ2-1
TGTGCCAGCAGTGCGGGACCAGAGCAGTTCTTC
CASSAGPEQFF
>.|TRBD2|TRBV9|17|TRBJ2-5
TGTGCCAGCAGCATTGGGACTAGCGGGAGGGCCATGGAGACCCAGTACTTC
CASSIGTSGRAMETQYF
>.|.|TRBV7-3|13|TRBJ2-1
TGTGCCAGCAGCTTAGGGGGGGCCAATGAGCAGTTCTTC
CASSLGGANEQFF
>few|TRBD2|TRBV20-1|13|TRBJ2-7
TGCAGTGCTAGAGATGGGGCTAGCGGGGATCAGTACTTC
CSARDGASGDQYF
>.|.|TRBV29-1|11|TRBJ2-7
TGCAGCGCCTTAAGGGCAAGCGAGCAGTACTTC
CSALRASEQYF
>.|.|TRBV5-1|14|TRBJ2-7
TGCGCCAGCAGCTTGCAGGGCAACCTCTACGAGCAGTACTTC
CASSLQGNLYEQYF
>few|TRBD2|TRBV28|16|TRBJ2-7
TGTGCCAGCGGTGGCGCGGGAGGAGTGATCTCCTACGAGCAGTACTTC
CASGGAGGVISYEQYF
>many|TRBD1|TRBV12-3/TRBV12-4|15|TRBJ1-5
TGTGCCAGCAGTAGAGGACAGGGGGGCAATCAGCCCCAGCATTTT
CASSRGQGGNQPQHF
>few|TRBD1|TRBV20-1|13|TRBJ2-7
TGCAGTGTCACCGGGACAGCATTCTACGAGCAGTACTTC
CSVTGTAFYEQYF
>.|.|TRBV20-1|11|TRBJ2-7
TGCAGTGCTCTAAGACGACACGAGCAGTACTTC
CSALRRHEQYF
>.|TRBD1|TRBV20-1|14|TRBJ2-5
TGCAGTGCCCTAGGGACAGGGGACCAAGAGACCCAGTACTTC
CSALGTGDQETQYF
>.|TRBD1|TRBV12-3/TRBV12-4|12|TRBJ2-1
TGTGCCAGCAGTTCGGACAGGGTAGGGCAGTTCTTC
CASSSDRVGQFF
>few|TRBD1|TRBV5-1|16|TRBJ1-2
TGCGCCAGCAGGAGGAACGGACAGGGGGCGAACTATGGCTACACCTTC
CASRRNGQGANYGYTF
>.|.|TRBV7-2|13|TRBJ2-7
TGTGCCAGCAGCTTAGCCCAACAGGCGGCGCAGTACTTC
CASSLAQQAAQYF
>many|TRBD2|TRBV4-2|16|TRBJ2-3
TGTGCCAGCAGCCAAGATACTAGCGGGAGACCAGATACGCAGTATTTT
CASSQDTSGRPDTQYF
>few|.|TRBV20-1|14|TRBJ2-4
TGCAGTGCCGTTACCAGTTTAGCCAAAAACATTCAGTACTTC
CSAVTSLAKNIQYF
>.|TRBD2|TRBV5-1|14|TRBJ2-1
TGCGCCAGTAGACTAGCGGGAGAGTACAATGAGCAGTTCTTC
CASRLAGEYNEQFF
>many|.|TRBV7-2|12|TRBJ2-6
TGTGCCAGCAGGTCTGGGGCCAACGTCCTGACTTTC
CASRSGANVLTF
>.|.|TRBV6-1|15|TRBJ2-7
TGTGCCAGCAGTGAATATCTAGCTCGAGAATGGGAGCAGTACTTC
CASSEYLAREWEQYF
>.|.|TRBV20-1|12|TRBJ2-7
TGCAGTGCCCCCGTGACTAACTACGAGCAGTACTTC
CSAPVTNYEQYF
>.|.|TRBV6-2/TRBV6-3|19|TRBJ1-5
TGTGCCAGCAGTCCCCCCTGGGGGGTCTGGAGGAGAAGCAATCAGCCCCAGCATTTT
CASSPPWGVWRRSNQPQHF
>few|TRBD1|TRBV4-3|16|TRBJ2-7
TGCGCCAGCAGCCAAGATCCCGGGACAGGGACCTACGAGCAGTACTTC
CASSQDPGTGTYEQYF